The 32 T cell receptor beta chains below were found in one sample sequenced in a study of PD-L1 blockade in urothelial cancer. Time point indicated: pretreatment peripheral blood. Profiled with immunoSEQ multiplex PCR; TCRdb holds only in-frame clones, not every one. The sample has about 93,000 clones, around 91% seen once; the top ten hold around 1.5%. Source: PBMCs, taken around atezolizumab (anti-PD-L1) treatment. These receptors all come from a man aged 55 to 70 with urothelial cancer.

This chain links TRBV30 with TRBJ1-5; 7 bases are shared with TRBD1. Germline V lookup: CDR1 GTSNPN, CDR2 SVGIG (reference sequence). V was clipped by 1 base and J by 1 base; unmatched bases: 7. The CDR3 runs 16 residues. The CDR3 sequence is CAWSGTDRASNQPQHF. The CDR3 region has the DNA TGTGCCTGGAGTGGGACTGACAGGGCGAGCAATCAGCCCCAGCATTTT.

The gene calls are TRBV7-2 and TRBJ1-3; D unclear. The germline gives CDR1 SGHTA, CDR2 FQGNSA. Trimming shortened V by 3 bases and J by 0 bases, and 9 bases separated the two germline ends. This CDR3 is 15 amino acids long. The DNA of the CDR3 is TGTGCCAGCAGCTTTCCCAGTGGCTCTGGAAACACCATATATTTT. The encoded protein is CASSFPSGSGNTIYF.

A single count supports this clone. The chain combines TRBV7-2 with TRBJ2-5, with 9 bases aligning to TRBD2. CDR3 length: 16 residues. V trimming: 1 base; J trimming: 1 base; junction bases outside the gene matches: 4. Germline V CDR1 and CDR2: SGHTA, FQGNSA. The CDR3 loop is CASSLGAGGSQETQYF. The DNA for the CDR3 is TGTGCCAGCAGCTTAGGAGCGGGGGGCTCCCAAGAGACCCAGTACTTC.

The CDR3 here is CASSFRDRAYEQYF. DNA for the CDR3: TGTGCCAGCAGCTTCCGGGACAGGGCTTACGAGCAGTACTTC. The chain couples TRBV7-2 to TRBJ2-7, with TRBD1 matching over 9 bases. The CDR3 runs 14 residues. Germline CDR1 reads SGHTA; CDR2 reads FQGNSA. J lost 4 bases, V lost 3 bases, and 4 bases had no gene match.

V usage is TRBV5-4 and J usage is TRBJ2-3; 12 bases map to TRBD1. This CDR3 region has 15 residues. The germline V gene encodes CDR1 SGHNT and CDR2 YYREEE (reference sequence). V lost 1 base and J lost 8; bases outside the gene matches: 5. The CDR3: CASSLRGTGGSTQYF. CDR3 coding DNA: TGTGCCAGCAGCTTGCGCGGGACAGGGGGCTCTACGCAGTATTTT.

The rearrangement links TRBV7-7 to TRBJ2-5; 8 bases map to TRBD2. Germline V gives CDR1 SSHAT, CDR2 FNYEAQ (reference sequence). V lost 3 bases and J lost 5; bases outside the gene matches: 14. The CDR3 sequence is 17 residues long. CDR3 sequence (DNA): TGTGCCAGCAGCTTTAACGTAGCGGGGTCCTCAAGGGAGACCCAGTACTTC. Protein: CASSFNVAGSSRETQYF.

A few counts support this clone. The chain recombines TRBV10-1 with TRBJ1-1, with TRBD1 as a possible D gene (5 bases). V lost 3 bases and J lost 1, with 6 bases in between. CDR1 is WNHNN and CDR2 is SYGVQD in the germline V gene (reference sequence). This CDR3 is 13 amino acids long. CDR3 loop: CASSDRANTEAFF. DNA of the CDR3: TGCGCCAGCAGTGACAGGGCGAACACTGAAGCTTTCTTT.

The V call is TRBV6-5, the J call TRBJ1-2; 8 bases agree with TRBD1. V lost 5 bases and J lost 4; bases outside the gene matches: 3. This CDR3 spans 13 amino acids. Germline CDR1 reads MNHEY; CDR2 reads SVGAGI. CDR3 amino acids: CASSNTGGYGYTF. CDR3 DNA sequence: TGTGCCAGCAGTAATACAGGGGGCTATGGCTACACCTTC.

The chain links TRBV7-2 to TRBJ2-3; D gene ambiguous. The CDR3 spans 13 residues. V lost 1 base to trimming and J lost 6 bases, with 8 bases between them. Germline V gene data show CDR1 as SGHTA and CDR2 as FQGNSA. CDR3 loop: CASSLVGLDTQYF. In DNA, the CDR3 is TGTGCCAGCAGCTTAGTGGGCCTGGATACGCAGTATTTT.

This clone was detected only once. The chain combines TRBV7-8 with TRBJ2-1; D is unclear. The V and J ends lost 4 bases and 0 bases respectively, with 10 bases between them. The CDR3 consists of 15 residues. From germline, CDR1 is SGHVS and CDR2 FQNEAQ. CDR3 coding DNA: TGTGCCAGCAGCTCGGAGTGGAGCTCCTACAATGAGCAGTTCTTC. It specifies CASSSEWSSYNEQFF.

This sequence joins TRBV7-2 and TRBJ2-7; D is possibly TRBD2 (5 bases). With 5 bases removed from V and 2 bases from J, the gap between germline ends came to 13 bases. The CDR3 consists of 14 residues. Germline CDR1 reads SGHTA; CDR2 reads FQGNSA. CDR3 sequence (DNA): TGTGCCAGCAGCCCTCAGACTAACACCTACGAGCAGTACTTC. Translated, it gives CASSPQTNTYEQYF.

CDR3 sequence: CASSYSGGYEAFF. CDR3 bases: TGTGCCAGCAGTTACTCAGGGGGATATGAAGCTTTCTTT. V is TRBV6-5 and J is TRBJ1-1; tentatively, D is TRBD1 (6 bases). This CDR3 is 13 amino acids long. CDR1 and CDR2 from the germline V gene are MNHEY and SVGAGI. V was trimmed by 0 bases and J by 7 bases, leaving 9 bases between them.

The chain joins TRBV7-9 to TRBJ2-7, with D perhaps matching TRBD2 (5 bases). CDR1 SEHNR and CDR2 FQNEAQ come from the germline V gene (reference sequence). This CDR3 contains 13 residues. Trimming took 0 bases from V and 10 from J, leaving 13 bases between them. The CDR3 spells CASSLADGPGQYF. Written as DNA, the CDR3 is TGTGCCAGCAGCTTAGCGGACGGGCCGGGACAGTACTTC.

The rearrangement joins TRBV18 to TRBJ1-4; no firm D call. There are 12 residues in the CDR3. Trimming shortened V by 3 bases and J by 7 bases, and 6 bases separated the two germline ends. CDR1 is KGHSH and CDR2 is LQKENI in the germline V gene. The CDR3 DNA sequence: TGTGCCAGCTCACCGACTCCTGAAAAACTGTTTTTT. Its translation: CASSPTPEKLFF.

CDR3 sequence reads: CASSLRRGNNEQFF. The CDR3 region has the DNA TGTGCCAGCAGCTTACGGCGGGGCAACAATGAGCAGTTCTTC. V usage is TRBV5-6 and J usage is TRBJ2-1; D is perhaps TRBD2 (6 bases). The germline V gene has CDR1 SGHDT and CDR2 YYEEEE. V was cut by 2 bases and J by 5 bases, with 11 bases left in between. The CDR3 consists of 14 residues.

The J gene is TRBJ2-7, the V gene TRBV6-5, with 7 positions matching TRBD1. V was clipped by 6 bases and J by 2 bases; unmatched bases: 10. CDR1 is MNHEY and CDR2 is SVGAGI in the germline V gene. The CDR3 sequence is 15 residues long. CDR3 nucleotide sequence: TGTGCCAGCAGAACTTCGGGGACAGCTACCTACGAGCAGTACTTC. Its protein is CASRTSGTATYEQYF.

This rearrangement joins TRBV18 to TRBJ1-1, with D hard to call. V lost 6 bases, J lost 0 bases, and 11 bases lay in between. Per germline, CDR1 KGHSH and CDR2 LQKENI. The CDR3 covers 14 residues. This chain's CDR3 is CASSPAAVNTEAFF. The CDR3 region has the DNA TGTGCCAGCTCCCCCGCGGCAGTGAACACTGAAGCTTTCTTT.

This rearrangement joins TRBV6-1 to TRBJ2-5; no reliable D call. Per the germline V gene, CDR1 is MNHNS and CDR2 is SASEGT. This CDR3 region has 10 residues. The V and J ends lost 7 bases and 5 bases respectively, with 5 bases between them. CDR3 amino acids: CASIGETQYF. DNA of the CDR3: TGTGCCAGCATCGGGGAGACCCAGTACTTC.

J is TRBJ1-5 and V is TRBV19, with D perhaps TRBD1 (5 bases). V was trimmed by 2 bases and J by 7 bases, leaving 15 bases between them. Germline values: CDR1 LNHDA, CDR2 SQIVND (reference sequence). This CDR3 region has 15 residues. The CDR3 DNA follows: TGTGCCAGTAGTATAAATGGGCAGGGTCTACAGCCCCAGCATTTT. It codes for CASSINGQGLQPQHF.

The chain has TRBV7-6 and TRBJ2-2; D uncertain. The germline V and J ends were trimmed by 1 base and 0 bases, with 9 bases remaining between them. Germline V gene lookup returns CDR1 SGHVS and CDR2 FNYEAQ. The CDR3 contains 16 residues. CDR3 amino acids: CASSLGQATNTGELFF. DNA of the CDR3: TGTGCCAGCAGCTTAGGTCAGGCTACGAACACCGGGGAGCTGTTTTTT.

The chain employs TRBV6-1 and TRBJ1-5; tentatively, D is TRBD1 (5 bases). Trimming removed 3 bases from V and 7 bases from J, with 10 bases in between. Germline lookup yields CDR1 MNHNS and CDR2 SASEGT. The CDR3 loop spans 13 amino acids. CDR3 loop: CASSEGQPQPQHF. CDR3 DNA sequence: TGTGCCAGCAGTGAGGGGCAGCCGCAGCCCCAGCATTTT.

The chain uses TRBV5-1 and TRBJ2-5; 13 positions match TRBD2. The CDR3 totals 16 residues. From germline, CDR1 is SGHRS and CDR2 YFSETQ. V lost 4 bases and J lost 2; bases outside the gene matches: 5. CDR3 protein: CASSRLGLAGQETQYF. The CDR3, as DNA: TGCGCCAGCAGCAGGTTGGGACTAGCGGGACAAGAGACCCAGTACTTC. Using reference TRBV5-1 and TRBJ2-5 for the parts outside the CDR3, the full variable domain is KAGVTQTPRYLIKTRGQQVTLSCSPISGHRSVSWYQQTPGQGLQFLFEYFSETQRNKGNFPGRFSGRQFSNSRSEMNVSTLELGDSALYLCASSRLGLAGQETQYFGPGTRLLVL.

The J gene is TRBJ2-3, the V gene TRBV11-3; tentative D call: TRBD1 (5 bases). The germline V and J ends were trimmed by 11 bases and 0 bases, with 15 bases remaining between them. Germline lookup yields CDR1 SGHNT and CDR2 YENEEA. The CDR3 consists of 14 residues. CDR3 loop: CASALGASTDTQYF. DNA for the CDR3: TGTGCCTCCGCCCTAGGGGCAAGCACAGATACGCAGTATTTT.

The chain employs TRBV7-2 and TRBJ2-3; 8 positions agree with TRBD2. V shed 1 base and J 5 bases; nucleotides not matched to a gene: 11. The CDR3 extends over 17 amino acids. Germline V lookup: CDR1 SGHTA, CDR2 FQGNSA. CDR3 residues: CASSLGPPGRGIDTQYF. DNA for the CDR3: TGTGCCAGCAGCTTAGGGCCTCCCGGGAGGGGGATAGATACGCAGTATTTT.

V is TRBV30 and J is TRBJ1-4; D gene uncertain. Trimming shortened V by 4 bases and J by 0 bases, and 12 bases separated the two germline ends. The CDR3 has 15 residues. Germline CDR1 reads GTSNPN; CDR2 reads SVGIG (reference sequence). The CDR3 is CAWKIAAATNEKLFF. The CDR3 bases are TGTGCCTGGAAAATAGCTGCTGCAACTAATGAAAAACTGTTTTTT.

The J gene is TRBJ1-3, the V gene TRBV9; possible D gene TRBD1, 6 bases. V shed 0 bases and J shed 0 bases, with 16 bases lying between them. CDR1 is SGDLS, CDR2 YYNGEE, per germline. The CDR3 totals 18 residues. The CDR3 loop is CASSVGSGHSLSGNTIYF. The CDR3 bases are TGTGCCAGCAGCGTAGGTTCGGGACATTCCCTCTCTGGAAACACCATATATTTT.

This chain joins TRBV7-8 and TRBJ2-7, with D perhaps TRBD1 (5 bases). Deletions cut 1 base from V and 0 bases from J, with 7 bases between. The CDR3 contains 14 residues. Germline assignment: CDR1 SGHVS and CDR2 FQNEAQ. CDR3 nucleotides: TGTGCCAGCAGCTTAGGACAGTTCTCCTACGAGCAGTACTTC. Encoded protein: CASSLGQFSYEQYF.

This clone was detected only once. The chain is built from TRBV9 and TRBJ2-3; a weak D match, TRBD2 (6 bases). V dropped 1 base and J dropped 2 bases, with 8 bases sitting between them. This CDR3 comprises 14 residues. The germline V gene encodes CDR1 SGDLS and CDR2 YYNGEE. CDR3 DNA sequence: TGTGCCAGCAGCGTACGGGGGAACACAGATACGCAGTATTTT. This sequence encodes CASSVRGNTDTQYF.

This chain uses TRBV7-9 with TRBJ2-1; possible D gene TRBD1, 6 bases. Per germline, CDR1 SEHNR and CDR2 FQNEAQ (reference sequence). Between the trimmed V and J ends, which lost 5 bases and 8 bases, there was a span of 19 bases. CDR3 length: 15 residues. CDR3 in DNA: TGTGCCAGCAGCGCTACAGGGTCAGACAGGTATGAGCAGTTCTTC. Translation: CASSATGSDRYEQFF. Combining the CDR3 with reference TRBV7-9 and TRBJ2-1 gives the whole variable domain DTGVSQNPRHKITKRGQNVTFRCDPISEHNRLYWYRQTLGQGPEFLTYFQNEAQLEKSRLLSDRFSAERPKGSFSTLEIQRTEQGDSAMYLCASSATGSDRYEQFFGPGTRLTVL.

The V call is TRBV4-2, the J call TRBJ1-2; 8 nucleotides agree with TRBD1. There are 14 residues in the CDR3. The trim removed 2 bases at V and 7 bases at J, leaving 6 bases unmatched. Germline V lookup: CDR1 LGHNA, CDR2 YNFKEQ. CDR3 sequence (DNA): TGTGCCAGCAGCCAACAGGGGGCTACATTTGGCTACACCTTC. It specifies CASSQQGATFGYTF.

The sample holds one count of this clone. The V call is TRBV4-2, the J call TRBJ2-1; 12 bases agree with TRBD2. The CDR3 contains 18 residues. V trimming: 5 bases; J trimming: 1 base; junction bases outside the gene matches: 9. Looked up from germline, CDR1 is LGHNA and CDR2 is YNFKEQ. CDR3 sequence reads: CASSADLAGGPSYNEQFF. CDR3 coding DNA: TGTGCCAGCAGCGCAGACCTAGCGGGAGGGCCTTCCTACAATGAGCAGTTCTTC.

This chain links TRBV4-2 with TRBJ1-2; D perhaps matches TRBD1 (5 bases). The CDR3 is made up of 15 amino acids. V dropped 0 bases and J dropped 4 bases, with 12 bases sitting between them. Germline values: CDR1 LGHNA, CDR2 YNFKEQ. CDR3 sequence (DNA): TGTGCCAGCAGCCAAGATCTGGGGCAGGGCTATGGCTACACCTTC. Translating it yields CASSQDLGQGYGYTF.